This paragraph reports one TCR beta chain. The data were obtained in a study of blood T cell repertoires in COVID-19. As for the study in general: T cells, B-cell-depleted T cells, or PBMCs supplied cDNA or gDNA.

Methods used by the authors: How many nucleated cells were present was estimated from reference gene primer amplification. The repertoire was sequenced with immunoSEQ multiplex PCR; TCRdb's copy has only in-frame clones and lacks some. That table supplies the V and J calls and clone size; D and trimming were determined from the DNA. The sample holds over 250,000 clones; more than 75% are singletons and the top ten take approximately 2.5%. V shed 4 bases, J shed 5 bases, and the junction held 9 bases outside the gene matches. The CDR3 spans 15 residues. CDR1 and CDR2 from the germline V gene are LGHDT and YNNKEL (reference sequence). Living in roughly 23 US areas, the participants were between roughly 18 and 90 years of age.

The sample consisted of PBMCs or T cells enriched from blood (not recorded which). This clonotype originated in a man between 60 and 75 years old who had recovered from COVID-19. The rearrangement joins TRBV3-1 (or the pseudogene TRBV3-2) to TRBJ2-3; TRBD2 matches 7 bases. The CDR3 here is CASSPPGLNQDTQYF. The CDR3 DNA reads TGTGCCAGCAGCCCCCCGGGACTAAATCAAGATACGCAGTATTTT.